These 2 T cell receptor beta chains were all obtained from the same sample, sequenced in a study of Ad26.COV2.S vaccination and SARS-CoV-2 variants. The treatment is: around 19 received Ad26.COV2.S at low or high dose, single or two shots; a few received placebo; per-sample allocation not given. The samples date from day 63 after the first vaccine or placebo injection. Assay: immunoSEQ multiplex PCR; the TCRdb copy retains only in-frame clones and omits some. The profile shows about 320,000 clones, about 82% of them singletons. This specimen consisted of peripheral blood, obtained in a trial of Ad26.COV2.S vaccine versus placebo. These receptors all stem from a person aged 18 to 59 who received the Ad26.COV2.S COVID-19 vaccine or a placebo.

The V call is TRBV27, the J call TRBJ2-1; 8 bases map to TRBD2. This CDR3 has 15 amino acids. Trimming took 8 bases from V and 7 from J; bases not matched to a gene: 13. Germline V gene data show CDR1 as MNHEY and CDR2 as SMNVEV (reference sequence). CDR3 amino acids: CASGPRGATTNEQFF. The CDR3 DNA reads as TGTGCCAGCGGTCCGCGGGGGGCAACTACTAATGAGCAGTTCTTC.

The chain carries TRBV20-1 and TRBJ2-3, with D possibly matching TRBD2 (6 bases). The CDR3 consists of 16 residues. Trimming shortened V by 3 bases and J by 1 base, and 17 bases separated the two germline ends. Per germline, CDR1 DFQATT and CDR2 SNEGSKA (reference sequence). For the CDR3, the DNA is TGCAGTGCTAGTGTCTCCTGGGGGGTCCGCACAGATACGCAGTATTTT. It is translated as CSASVSWGVRTDTQYF.